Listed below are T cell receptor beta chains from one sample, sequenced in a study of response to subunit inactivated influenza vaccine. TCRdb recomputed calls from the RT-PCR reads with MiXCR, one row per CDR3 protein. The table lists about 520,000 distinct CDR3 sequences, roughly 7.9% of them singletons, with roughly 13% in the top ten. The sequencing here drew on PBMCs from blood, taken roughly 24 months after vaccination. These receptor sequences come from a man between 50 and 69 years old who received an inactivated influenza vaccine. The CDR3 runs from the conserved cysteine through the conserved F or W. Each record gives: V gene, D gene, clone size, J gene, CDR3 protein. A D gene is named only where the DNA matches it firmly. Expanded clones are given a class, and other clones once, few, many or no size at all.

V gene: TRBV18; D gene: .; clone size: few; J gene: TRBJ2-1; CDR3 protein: CASSPPAASSYNEQFF
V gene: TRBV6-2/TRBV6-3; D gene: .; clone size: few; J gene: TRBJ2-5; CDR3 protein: CASSRTGTGKETQYF
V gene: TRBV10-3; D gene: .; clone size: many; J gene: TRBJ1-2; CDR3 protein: CAISESPGVNYGYTF
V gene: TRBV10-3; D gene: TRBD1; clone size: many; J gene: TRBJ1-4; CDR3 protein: CAISESGTGIVKLFF
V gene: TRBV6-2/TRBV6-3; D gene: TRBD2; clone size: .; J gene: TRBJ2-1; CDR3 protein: CASIPGVGLAGGNEQFF
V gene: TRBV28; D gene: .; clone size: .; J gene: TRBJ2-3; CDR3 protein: CASSSPGAGWTDTQYF
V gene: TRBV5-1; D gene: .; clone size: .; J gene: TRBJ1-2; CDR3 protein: CASSDGTILGYGYTF
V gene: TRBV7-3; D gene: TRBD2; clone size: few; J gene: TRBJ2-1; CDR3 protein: CASSFDLAGINEQFF
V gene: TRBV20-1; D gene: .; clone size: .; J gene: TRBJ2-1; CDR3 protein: CSARVGNSYNEQFF
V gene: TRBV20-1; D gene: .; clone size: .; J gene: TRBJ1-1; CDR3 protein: CSASFPGRGRRDTEAFF
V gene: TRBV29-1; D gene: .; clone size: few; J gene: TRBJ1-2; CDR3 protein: CSVELGPGPSF
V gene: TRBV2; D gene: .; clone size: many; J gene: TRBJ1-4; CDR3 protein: CASRERASTNEKLFF
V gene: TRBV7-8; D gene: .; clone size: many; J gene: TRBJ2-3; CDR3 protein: CASSLAAGWDTQYF
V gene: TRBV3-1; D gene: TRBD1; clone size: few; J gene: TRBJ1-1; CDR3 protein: CASSQTTVTGGTEAFF
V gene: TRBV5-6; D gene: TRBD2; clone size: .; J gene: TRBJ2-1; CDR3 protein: CASSLGPPTSGYNEQFF
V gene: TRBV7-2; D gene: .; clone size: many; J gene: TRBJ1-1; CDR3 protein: CASSRGRENTEAFF
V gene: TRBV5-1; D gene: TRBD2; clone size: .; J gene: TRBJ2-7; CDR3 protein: CASSLGSSGEVYEQYF
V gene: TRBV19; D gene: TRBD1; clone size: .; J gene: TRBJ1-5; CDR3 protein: CASSTGGYGNQPQHF
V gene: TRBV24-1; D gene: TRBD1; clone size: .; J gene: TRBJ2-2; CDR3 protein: CATSDLGTGTNTGELFF
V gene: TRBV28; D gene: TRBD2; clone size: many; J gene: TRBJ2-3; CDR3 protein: CASSSSGASTDTQYF
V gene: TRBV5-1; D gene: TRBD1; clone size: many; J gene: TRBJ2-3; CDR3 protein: CASSSGTDPPDTQYF
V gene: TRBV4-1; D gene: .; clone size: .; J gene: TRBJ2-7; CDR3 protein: CASSLSNRYYEQYF
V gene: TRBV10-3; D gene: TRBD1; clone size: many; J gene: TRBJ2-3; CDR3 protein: CAISEGTASTDTQYF
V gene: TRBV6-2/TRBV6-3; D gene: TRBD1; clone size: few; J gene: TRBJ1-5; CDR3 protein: CASRDSLIQPQHF
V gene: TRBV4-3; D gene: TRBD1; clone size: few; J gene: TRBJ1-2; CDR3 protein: CASSQEGQGHYGYTF
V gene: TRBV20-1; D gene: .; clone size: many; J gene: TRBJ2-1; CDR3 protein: CSADSGDSKYNEQFF
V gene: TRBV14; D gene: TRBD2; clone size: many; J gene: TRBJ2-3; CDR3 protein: CASSATSGHTDTQYF
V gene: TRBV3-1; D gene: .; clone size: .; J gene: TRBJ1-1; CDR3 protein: CASSRTGLRTEAFF
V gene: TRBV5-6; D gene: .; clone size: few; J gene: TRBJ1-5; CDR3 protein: CASSFSTAPGPQHF
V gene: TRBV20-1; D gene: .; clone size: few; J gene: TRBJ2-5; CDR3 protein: CSATGSRETQYF
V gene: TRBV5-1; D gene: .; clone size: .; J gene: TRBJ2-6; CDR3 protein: CASSLGTGRAGANVLTF
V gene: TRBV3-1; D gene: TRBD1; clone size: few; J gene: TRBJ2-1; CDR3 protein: CASSLTSGTGNYNEQFF
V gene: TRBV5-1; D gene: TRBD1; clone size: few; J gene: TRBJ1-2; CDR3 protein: CVSSLGTDYGYTF
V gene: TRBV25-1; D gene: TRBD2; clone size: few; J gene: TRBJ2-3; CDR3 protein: CASRTSGGNDQPDTQYF
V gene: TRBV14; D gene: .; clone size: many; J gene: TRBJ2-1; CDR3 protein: CASSWIADAYNEQFF
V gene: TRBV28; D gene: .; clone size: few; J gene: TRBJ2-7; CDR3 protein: CASSFGLSWPYEQYF
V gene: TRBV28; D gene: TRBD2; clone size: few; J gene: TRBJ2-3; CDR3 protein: CASCSGDTDTQYF
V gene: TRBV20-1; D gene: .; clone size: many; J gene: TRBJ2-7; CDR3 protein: CSARAARGALLYEQYF
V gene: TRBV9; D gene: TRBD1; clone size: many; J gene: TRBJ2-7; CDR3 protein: CASSTGQGAGYEQYF
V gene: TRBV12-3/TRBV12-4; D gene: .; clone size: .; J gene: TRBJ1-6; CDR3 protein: CASSLNKYSPLHF
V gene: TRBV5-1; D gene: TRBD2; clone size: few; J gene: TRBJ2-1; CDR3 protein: CASSLELATGYNEQFF
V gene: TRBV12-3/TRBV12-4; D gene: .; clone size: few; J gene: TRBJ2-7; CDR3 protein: CASSLGGDVYEQYF
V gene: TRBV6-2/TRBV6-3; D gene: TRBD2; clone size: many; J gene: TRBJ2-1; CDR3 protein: CASFGGSSYNEQFF
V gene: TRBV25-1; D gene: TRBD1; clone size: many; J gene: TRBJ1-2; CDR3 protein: CASTASGTADGYTF